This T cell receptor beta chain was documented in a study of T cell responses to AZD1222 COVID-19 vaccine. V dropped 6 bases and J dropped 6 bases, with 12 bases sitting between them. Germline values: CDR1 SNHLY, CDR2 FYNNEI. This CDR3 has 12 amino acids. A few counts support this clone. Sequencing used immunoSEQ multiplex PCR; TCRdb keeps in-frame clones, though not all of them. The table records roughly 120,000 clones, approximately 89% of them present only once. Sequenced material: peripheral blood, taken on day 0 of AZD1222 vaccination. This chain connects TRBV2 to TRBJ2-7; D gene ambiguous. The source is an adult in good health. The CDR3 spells CASSPRASEQYF. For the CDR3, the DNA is TGTGCCAGCAGCCCGAGAGCCTCCGAGCAGTACTTC. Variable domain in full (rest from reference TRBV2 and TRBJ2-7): EPEVTQTPSHQVTQMGQEVILRCVPISNHLYFYWYRQILGQKVEFLVSFYNNEISEKSEIFDDQFSVERPDGSNFTLKIRSTKLEDSAMYFCASSPRASEQYFGPGTRLTVT.